The 14 T cell receptor beta chains below come from one sample, sequenced in a study of T cells after yellow fever vaccination. TCRdb itself ran the 5' RACE reads through MiXCR, one entry per CDR3 protein. The top ten hold approximately 16% of the sample, which has some 96,000 distinct CDR3 sequences, 8% to 10% seen once. The sample consisted of CD8+ T cells not binding an NS4B(214-222) dextramer, sorted from PBMCs, taken roughly 14 days after the first yellow fever vaccination. The source is a man between 18 and 29 years old who received the YFV17D yellow fever vaccine.

The chain employs TRBV20-1 and TRBJ2-5; 10 bases map to TRBD2. CDR1 and CDR2 (germline): DFQATT, SNEGSKA (reference sequence). With 5 bases clipped from V and 2 bases from J, the junction kept 11 bases outside the gene matches. The CDR3 runs to 16 residues. The DNA of the CDR3 is TGCAGTGCTCTACTTCCGGGACTAGCGACTCAAGAGACCCAGTACTTC. This encodes CSALLPGLATQETQYF.

The chain links TRBV6-1 to TRBJ2-7; D is unresolved. V lost 3 bases and J lost 0, with 9 bases in between. Germline V gene sequence: CDR1 MNHNS, CDR2 SASEGT. The CDR3 covers 14 residues. The CDR3 here is CASSDAVNSYEQYF. CDR3 nucleotide sequence: TGTGCCAGCAGTGACGCCGTGAACTCCTACGAGCAGTACTTC.

J is TRBJ2-2 and V is TRBV7-6, with 8 bases identical to TRBD2. The germline gives CDR1 SGHVS, CDR2 FNYEAQ. CDR3 length equals 15 residues. V shed 3 bases and J 6 bases; nucleotides not matched to a gene: 6. The CDR3 region has the DNA TGTGCCAGCAGCTTCGGCGGGGGGAAGGCCGGGGAGCTGTTTTTT. Its translation: CASSFGGGKAGELFF. Supplemented by reference TRBV7-6 and TRBJ2-2, the full variable domain reads GAGVSQSPRYKVTKRGQDVALRCDPISGHVSLYWYRQALGQGPEFLTYFNYEAQQDKSGLPNDRFSAERPEGSISTLTIQRTEQRDSAMYRCASSFGGGKAGELFFGEGSRLTVL.

The chain recombines TRBV12-3 or TRBV12-4 with TRBJ2-7; 12 bases match TRBD1. The CDR3 has 18 amino acids. The chain's CDR3 is CACSSLEVGTGGQYEQYV. For the CDR3, the DNA is TGTGCCTGCAGTTCCCTTGAGGTCGGGACAGGGGGCCAGTACGAGCAGTACGTC.

The rearrangement joins TRBV14 to TRBJ2-3; D unclear. With 1 base removed from V and 2 bases from J, the gap between germline ends came to 10 bases. CDR1 is SGHDN, CDR2 FVKESK, per germline. The CDR3 contains 15 residues. CDR3 sequence (DNA): TGTGCCAGCAGCCAAGGGGGTTCTTACACAGATACGCAGTATTTT. This translates into CASSQGGSYTDTQYF.

In this sample, this clonotype turned up a few times. The chain couples TRBV3-1 to TRBJ2-5; 10 bases are a match to TRBD2. After removal of 3 bases from V and 5 bases from J, the junction contained 3 bases not matched to a gene. There are 14 residues in the CDR3. CDR1 is LGHDT and CDR2 is YNNKEL in the germline V gene (reference sequence). The CDR3 spells CASSQGLAMETQYF. The CDR3 DNA follows: TGTGCCAGCAGCCAGGGACTAGCGATGGAGACCCAGTACTTC.

The rearrangement uses TRBV28 and TRBJ2-3; 8 bases line up with TRBD1. The V gene end was trimmed by 6 bases and the J gene end by 0 bases; junction bases not matched to a gene: 11. The germline V gene encodes CDR1 MDHEN and CDR2 SYDVKM. CDR3 length: 17 amino acids. CDR3: CASSHITRQGSTDTQYF. CDR3 DNA sequence: TGTGCCAGCAGCCATATTACCCGACAGGGGAGCACAGATACGCAGTATTTT.

The chain joins TRBV29-1 to TRBJ2-7, with D perhaps matching TRBD2 (6 bases). CDR1 is SQVTM and CDR2 is ANQGSEA in the germline V gene. V shed 3 bases and J shed 6 bases, with 12 bases lying between them. The CDR3 has 12 amino acids. CDR3 nucleotides: TGCAGCGTTGACCTCCGAGCGGGCGAGCAGTACTTC. It is translated as CSVDLRAGEQYF.

This clonotype was counted a few times. J is TRBJ1-3 and V is TRBV6-5; D is uncertain. Germline-derived CDR1 and CDR2 are MNHEY and SVGAGI. The length of the CDR3 is 13 residues. Trimming stripped 4 bases from V and 12 bases from J, with 16 bases between. The CDR3 DNA follows: TGTGCCAGCAGTTCCGACCCTTTGTACGGCATATATTTT. Amino acids: CASSSDPLYGIYF.

This clonotype was seen a few times. The V call is TRBV7-9, the J call TRBJ2-1; TRBD2 matches at 12 bases. V was pared by 4 bases and J by 10 bases, with 11 bases of the junction left unmatched. The CDR3 covers 16 residues. Germline V CDR1 and CDR2: SEHNR, FQNEAQ (reference sequence). CDR3 DNA sequence: TGTGCCAGCAGCTCGGGTCGGCTAGCGGGGGGGCACGAGCAGTTCTTC. The encoded protein is CASSSGRLAGGHEQFF.

This clonotype was counted only a few times. This chain joins TRBV11-2 and TRBJ2-5; D remains unclear. The germline V gene encodes CDR1 SGHAT and CDR2 FQNNGV. The CDR3 extends over 14 amino acids. V lost 3 bases and J 1 base, leaving 9 bases between the germline ends. Written as DNA, the CDR3 is TGTGCCAGCAGCTTGGGTCAGCTCCAAGAGACCCAGTACTTC. Its translation: CASSLGQLQETQYF. Full variable domain (missing parts from reference TRBV11-2 and TRBJ2-5): EAGVAQSPRYKIIEKRQSVAFWCNPISGHATLYWYQQILGQGPKLLIQFQNNGVVDDSQLPKDRFSAERLKGVDSTLKIQPAKLEDSAVYLCASSLGQLQETQYFGPGTRLLVL.

This clonotype has ten or more counts. The genes are TRBV29-1 and TRBJ2-7, with TRBD1 identical over 7 bases. The CDR3 sequence is 13 residues long. Unmatched junction bases numbered 12, after V lost 7 bases and J lost 6 bases. The germline V gene has CDR1 SQVTM and CDR2 ANQGSEA. CDR3 protein: CSAIGDSVFEQYV. The CDR3 DNA follows: TGCAGCGCCATCGGGGACAGTGTCTTCGAGCAGTACGTC.

This rearrangement joins TRBV6-5 to TRBJ2-1, with 9 bases identical to TRBD1. CDR1 is MNHEY and CDR2 is SVGAGI in the germline V gene. This CDR3 comprises 16 residues. Trimming at V came to 2 bases and at J to 5 bases, leaving 7 bases not matched to a gene. DNA for the CDR3: TGTGCCAGCAGTTACAGTACAGGGGGCGCAAACAATGAGCAGTTCTTC. It translates to CASSYSTGGANNEQFF.

The V call is TRBV9, the J call TRBJ2-1; 7 nucleotides align to TRBD2. V was pared by 0 bases and J by 8 bases, with 11 bases of the junction left unmatched. CDR1 and CDR2 (germline): SGDLS, YYNGEE. The CDR3 spans 16 residues. CDR3 sequence reads: CASSVGELAVADEQFF. The CDR3 DNA is TGTGCCAGCAGCGTAGGAGAGCTAGCGGTAGCCGATGAGCAGTTCTTC.